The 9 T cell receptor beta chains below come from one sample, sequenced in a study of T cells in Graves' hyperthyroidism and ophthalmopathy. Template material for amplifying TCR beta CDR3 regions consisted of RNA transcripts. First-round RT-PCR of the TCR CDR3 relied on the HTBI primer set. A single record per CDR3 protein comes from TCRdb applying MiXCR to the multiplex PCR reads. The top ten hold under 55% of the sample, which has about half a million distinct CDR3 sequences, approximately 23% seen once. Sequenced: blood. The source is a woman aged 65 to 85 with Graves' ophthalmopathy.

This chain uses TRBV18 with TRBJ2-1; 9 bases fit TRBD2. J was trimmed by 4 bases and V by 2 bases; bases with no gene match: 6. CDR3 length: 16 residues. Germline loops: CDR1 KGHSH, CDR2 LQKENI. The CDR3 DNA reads TGTGCCAGCTCACCAAGGAGTCTAGCGGGATACAATGAGCAGTTCTTC. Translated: CASSPRSLAGYNEQFF. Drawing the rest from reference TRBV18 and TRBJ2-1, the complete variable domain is NAGVMQNPRHLVRRRGQEARLRCSPMKGHSHVYWYRQLPEEGLKFMVYLQKENIIDESGMPKERFSAEFPKEGPSILRIQQVVRGDSAAYFCASSPRSLAGYNEQFFGPGTRLTVL.

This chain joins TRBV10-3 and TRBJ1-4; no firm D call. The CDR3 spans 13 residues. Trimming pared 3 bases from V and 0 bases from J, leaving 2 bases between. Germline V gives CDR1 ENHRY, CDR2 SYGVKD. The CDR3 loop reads CAISDATNEKLFF. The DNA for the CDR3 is TGTGCCATCAGTGACGCAACTAATGAAAAACTGTTTTTT.

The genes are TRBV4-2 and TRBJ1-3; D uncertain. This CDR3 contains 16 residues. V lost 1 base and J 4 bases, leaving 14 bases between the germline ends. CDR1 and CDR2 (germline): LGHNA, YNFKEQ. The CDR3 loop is CASSQGRSLRGNTIYF. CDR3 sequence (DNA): TGTGCCAGCAGCCAAGGTCGTTCCCTCCGCGGAAACACCATATATTTT.

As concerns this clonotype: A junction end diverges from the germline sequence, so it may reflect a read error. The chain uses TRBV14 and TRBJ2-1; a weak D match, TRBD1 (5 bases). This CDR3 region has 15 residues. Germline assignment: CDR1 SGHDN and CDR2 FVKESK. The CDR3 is CASSQGGGPYNGQFF. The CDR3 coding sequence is TGTGCCAGCAGCCAAGGGGGCGGACCCTACAATGGGCAGTTCTTC. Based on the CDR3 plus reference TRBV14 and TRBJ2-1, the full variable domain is EAGVTQFPSHSVIEKGQTVTLRCDPISGHDNLYWYRRVMGKEIKFLLHFVKESKQDESGMPNNRFLAERTGGTYSTLKVQPAELEDSGVYFCASSQGGGPYNGQFFGPGTRLTVL.

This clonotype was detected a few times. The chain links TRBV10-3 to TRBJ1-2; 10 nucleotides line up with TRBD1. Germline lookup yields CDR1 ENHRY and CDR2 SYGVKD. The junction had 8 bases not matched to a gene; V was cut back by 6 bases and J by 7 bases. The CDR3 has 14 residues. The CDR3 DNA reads TGTGCCATCAGCCCCGGGACAGGGGTTTCTGGCTACACCTTC. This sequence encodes CAISPGTGVSGYTF.

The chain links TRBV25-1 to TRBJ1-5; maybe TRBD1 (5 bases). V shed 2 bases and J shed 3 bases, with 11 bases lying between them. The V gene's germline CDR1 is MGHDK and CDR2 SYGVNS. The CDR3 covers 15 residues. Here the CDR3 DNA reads TGTGCCAGCAGTGAAGGCAGGGCAATCAATCAGCCCCAGCATTTT. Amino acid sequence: CASSEGRAINQPQHF.

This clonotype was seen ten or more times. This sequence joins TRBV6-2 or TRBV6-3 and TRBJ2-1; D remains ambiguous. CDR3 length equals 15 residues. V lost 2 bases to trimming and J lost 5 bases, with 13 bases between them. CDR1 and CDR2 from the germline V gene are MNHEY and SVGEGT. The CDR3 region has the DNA TGTGCCAGCAGTTACGGAGAGACGGTAAACAATGAGCAGTTCTTC. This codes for CASSYGETVNNEQFF.

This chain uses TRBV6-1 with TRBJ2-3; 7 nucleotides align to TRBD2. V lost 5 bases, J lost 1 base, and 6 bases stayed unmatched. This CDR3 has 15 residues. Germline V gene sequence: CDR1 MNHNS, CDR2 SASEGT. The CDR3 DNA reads TGTGCCAGCAGTCGGAGCAGCGGGGGCACAGATACGCAGTATTTT. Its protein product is CASSRSSGGTDTQYF.

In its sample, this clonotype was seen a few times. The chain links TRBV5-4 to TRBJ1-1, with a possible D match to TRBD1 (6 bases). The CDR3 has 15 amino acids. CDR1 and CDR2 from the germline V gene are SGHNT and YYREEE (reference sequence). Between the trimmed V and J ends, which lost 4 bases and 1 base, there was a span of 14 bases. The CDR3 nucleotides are TGTGCCAGCAGCCCACCGACGGGACAGAACACTGAAGCTTTCTTT. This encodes CASSPPTGQNTEAFF.